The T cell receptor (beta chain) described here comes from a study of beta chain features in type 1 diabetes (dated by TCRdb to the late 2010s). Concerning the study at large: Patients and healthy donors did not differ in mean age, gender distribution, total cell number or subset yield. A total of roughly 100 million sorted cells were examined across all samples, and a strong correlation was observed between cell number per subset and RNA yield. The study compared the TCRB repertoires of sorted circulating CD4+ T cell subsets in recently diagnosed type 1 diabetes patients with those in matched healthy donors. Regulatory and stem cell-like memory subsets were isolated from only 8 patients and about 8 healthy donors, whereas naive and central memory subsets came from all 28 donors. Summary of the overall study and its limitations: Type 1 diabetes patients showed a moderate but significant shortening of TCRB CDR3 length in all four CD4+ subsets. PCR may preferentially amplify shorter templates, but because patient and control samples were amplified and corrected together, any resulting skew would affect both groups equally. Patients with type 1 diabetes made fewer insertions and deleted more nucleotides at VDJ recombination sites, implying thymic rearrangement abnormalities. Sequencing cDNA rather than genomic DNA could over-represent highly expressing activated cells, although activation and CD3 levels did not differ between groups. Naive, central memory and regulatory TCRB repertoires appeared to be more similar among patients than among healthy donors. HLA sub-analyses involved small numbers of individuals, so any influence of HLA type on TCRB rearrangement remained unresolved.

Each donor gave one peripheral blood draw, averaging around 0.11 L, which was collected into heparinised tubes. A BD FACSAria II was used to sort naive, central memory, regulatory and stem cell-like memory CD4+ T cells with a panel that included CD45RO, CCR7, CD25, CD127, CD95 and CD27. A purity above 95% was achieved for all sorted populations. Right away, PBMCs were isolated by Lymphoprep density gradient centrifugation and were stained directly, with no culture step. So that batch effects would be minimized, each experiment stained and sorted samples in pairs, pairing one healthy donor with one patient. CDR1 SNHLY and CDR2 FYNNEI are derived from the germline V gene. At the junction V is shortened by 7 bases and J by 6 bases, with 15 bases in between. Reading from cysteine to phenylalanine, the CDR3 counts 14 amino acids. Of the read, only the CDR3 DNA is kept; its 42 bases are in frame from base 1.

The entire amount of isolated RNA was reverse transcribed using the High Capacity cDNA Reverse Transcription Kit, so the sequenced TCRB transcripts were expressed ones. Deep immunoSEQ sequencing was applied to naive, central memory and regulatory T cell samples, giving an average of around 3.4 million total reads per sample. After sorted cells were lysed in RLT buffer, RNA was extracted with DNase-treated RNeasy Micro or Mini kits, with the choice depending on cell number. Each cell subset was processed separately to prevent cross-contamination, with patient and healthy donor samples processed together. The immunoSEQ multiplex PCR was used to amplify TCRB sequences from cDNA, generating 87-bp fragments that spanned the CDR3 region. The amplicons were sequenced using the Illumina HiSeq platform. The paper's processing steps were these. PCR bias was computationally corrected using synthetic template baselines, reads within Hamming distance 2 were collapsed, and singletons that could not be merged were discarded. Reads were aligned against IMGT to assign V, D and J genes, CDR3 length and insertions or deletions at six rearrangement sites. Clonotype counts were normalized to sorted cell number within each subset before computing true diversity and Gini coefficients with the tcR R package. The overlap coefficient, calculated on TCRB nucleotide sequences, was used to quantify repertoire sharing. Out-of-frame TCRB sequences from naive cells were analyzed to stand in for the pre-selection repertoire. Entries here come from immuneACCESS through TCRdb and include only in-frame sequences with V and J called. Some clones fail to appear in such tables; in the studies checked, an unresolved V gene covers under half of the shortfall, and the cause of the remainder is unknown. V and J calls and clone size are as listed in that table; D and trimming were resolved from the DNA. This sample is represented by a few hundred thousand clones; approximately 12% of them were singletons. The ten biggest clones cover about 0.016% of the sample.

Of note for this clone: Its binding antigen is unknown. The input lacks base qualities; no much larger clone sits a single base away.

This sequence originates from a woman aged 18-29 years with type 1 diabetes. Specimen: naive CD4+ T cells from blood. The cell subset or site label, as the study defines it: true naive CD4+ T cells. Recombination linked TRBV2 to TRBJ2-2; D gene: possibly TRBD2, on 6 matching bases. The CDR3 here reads CASIGSGHAGELFF. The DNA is TGTGCCAGCATTGGCAGCGGGCATGCCGGGGAGCTGTTTTTT.